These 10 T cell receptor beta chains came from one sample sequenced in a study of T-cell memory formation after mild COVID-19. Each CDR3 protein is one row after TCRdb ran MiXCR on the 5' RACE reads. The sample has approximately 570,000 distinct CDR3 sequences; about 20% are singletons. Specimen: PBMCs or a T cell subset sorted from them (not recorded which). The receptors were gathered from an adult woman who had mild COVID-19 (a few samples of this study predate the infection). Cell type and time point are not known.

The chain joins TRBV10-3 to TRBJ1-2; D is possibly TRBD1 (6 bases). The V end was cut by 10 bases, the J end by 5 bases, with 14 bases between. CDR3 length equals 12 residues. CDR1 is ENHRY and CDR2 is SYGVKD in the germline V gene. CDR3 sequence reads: CATWDMRYGYTF. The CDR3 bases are TGTGCCACCTGGGACATGAGATATGGCTACACCTTC.

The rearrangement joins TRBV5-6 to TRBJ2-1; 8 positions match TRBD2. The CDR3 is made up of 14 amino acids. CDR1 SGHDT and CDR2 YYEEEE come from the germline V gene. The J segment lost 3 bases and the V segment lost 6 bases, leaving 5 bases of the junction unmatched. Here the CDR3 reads CASNWGTSYNEQFF. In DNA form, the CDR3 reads TGTGCCAGCAACTGGGGGACTAGCTACAATGAGCAGTTCTTC.

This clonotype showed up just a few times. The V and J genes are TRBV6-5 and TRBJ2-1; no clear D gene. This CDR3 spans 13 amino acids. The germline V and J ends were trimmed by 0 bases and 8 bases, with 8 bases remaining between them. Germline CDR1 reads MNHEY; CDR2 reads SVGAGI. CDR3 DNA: TGTGCCAGCAGTTACTCGGCCACATATGAGCAGTTCTTC. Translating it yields CASSYSATYEQFF.

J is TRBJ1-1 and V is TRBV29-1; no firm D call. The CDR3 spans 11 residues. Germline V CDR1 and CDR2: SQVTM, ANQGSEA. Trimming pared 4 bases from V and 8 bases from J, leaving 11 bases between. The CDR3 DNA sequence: TGCAGCGTTGGCGGACTTATAGAAGCTTTCTTT. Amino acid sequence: CSVGGLIEAFF.

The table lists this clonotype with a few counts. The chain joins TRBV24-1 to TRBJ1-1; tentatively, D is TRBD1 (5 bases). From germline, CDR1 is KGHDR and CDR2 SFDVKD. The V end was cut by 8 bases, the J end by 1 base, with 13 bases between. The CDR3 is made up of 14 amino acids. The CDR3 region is CATKGGAGNTEAFF. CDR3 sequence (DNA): TGTGCCACCAAGGGTGGGGCCGGGAACACTGAAGCTTTCTTT.

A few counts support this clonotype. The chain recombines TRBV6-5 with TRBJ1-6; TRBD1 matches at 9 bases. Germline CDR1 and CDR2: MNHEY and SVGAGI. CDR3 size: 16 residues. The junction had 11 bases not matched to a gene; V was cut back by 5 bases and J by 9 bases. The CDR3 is CASSQTPGQGGSPLHF. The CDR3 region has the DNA TGTGCCAGCAGTCAGACCCCGGGACAGGGCGGTTCACCCCTCCACTTT.

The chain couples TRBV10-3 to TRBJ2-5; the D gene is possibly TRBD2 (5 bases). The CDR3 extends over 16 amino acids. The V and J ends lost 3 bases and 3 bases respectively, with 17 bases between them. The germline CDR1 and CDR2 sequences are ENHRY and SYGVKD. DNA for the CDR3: TGTGCCATCAGTGATTCGCCCAAGGACTGGAAAGAGACCCAGTACTTC. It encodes CAISDSPKDWKETQYF.

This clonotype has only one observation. The CDR3 DNA follows: TGTGCCTGGAGTGTACGATACTACGGGCGGGAGTGGGGAGAGACCCAGTACTTC. Protein: CAWSVRYYGREWGETQYF. The V call is TRBV30, the J call TRBJ2-5; TRBD2 matches 7 bases. The CDR3 has 18 residues. The junction had 17 bases not matched to a gene; V was cut back by 0 bases and J by 4 bases. Germline V lookup: CDR1 GTSNPN, CDR2 SVGIG (reference sequence).

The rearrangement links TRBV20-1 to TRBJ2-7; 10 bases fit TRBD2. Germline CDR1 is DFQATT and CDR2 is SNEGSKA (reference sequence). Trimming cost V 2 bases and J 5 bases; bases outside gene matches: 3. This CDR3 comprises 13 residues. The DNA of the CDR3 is TGCAGTGCTAGACTAGCGGGAGTCAACGAGCAGTACTTC. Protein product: CSARLAGVNEQYF.

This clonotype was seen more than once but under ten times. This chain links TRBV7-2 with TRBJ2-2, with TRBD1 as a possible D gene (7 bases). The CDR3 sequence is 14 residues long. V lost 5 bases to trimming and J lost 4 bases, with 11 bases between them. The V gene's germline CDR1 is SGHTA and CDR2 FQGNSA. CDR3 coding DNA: TGTGCCAGCAGCAAGCAGGGGGGCACCGGGGAGCTGTTTTTT. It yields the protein CASSKQGGTGELFF.